This TCR beta chain was retrieved from a study of shared T cell receptors in the human thymus. Generated by immunoSEQ multiplex PCR, the TCRdb table keeps only in-frame clones and is missing some. The table includes 450,000 to 650,000 clones, around 78% detected once. Germline-derived CDR1 and CDR2 are MNHEY and SMNVEV (reference sequence). With 11 bases removed from V and 6 bases from J, the gap between germline ends came to 9 bases. The CDR3 has 10 amino acids. The same data also contributed to another study, on human thymus T cells. That study adds: Across thymic and blood repertoires, the usage of V and J genes appeared to be biased. Related research reported highly overlapping thymic repertoires among unrelated individuals.

This TCR came from a boy under two years old with a congenital heart defect. The source material was thymocytes. The chain carries TRBV27 and TRBJ2-3, with D uncertain. CDR3 protein: CASAGDTQYF. CDR3 coding DNA: TGTGCCTCCGCCGGGGATACGCAGTATTTT.